Shown below are 19 T cell receptor beta chains from a single sample sequenced in a study of Ad26.COV2.S vaccination and SARS-CoV-2 variants. The data were produced by immunoSEQ multiplex PCR, yet TCRdb's version contains in-frame clones alone and is incomplete. The sample shows roughly 300,000 clones, approximately 90% of them seen only once. Noted treatment: around 19 received Ad26.COV2.S at low or high dose, single or two shots; roughly five received placebo; per-sample allocation not given. Collection of samples fell on day 63 after the first vaccine or placebo injection. Sequenced material: peripheral blood, taken in a trial of Ad26.COV2.S vaccine versus placebo. Receptors originate from a person aged 18-60 years who received the Ad26.COV2.S COVID-19 vaccine or a placebo.

The chain is built from TRBV21-1 and TRBJ1-2. TRBV21-1 is labeled a pseudogene. This CDR3 comprises 13 residues. The chain's CDR3 is CASSLALNYGYTF. The CDR3 DNA follows: TGTGCCAGCAGCCTTGCCCTTAACTATGGCTACACCTTC.

The chain is built from TRBV5-7 and TRBJ1-2, with D perhaps matching TRBD1 (5 bases). Being an ORF, TRBV5-7 has a function that is uncertain. Trimming cost V 6 bases and J 4 bases, with 16 bases left between them. CDR3 size: 14 residues. The chain's CDR3 is CASTPFPGTYGYTF. The CDR3 DNA sequence: TGTGCCAGCACCCCGTTTCCTGGGACCTATGGCTACACCTTC.

J is TRBJ1-2 and V is TRBV5-4; 7 bases are shared with TRBD1. The CDR3 consists of 14 residues. Germline CDR1 reads SGHNT; CDR2 reads YYREEE (reference sequence). Unmatched junction bases numbered 0, after V lost 0 bases and J lost 1 base. The CDR3 is CASSLDRGNYGYTF. Written as DNA, the CDR3 is TGTGCCAGCAGCTTGGACAGGGGTAACTATGGCTACACCTTC.

The gene calls are TRBV6-1 and TRBJ1-1; no clear D. The V gene lost 0 bases and the J gene lost 1 base, with 9 bases spanning the gap. This CDR3 is built from 15 residues. Germline-derived CDR1 and CDR2 are MNHNS and SASEGT. CDR3 protein: CASSEAGGENTEAFF. In DNA form, the CDR3 reads TGTGCCAGCAGTGAAGCAGGCGGTGAGAACACTGAAGCTTTCTTT.

Note on this clone: The germline gene is not matched at one end of the junction; a read error may be the cause. The chain combines TRBV7-7 with TRBJ2-2; 8 bases line up with TRBD1. The CDR3 has 14 amino acids. Germline CDR1 and CDR2: SSHAT and FNYEAQ (reference sequence). The CDR3 region has the DNA TGTGCTAGCAGCGCGGACAGGGACACCGGGGAGCTGTTTTTT. It specifies CASSADRDTGELFF.

J is TRBJ1-1 and V is TRBV28, with D perhaps TRBD1 (6 bases). This CDR3 has 14 residues. From germline, CDR1 is MDHEN and CDR2 SYDVKM. Deletions cut 7 bases from V and 5 bases from J, with 17 bases between. CDR3 residues: CASKGGGGGTEAFF. The CDR3 region has the DNA TGTGCCAGCAAGGGGGGAGGGGGTGGTACTGAAGCTTTCTTT.

For this clone: Other DNA sequences from this sample encode an identical CDR3 as well. This chain joins TRBV7-9 and TRBJ1-5; D gene unclear. With 5 bases removed from V and 0 bases from J, the gap between germline ends came to 5 bases. Germline V gene lookup returns CDR1 SEHNR and CDR2 FQNEAQ (reference sequence). The CDR3 loop spans 13 amino acids. The CDR3 sequence is CASSLDSNQPQHF. The CDR3 DNA sequence: TGTGCCAGCAGCCTAGATAGCAATCAGCCCCAGCATTTT.

The chain joins TRBV6-2 or TRBV6-3 to TRBJ1-2, with unresolved D. CDR1 is MNHEY, CDR2 SVGEGT, per germline. Trimming took off 3 bases at V and 6 bases at J, with 11 bases between the two ends. The CDR3 totals 13 residues. CDR3 residues: CASSYQARDGYTF. As DNA, the CDR3 is TGTGCCAGCAGTTATCAGGCTCGCGATGGCTACACCTTC.

This clone has a single count. The chain is built from TRBV10-3 and TRBJ1-4, with D possibly being TRBD1 (5 bases). With 10 bases removed from V and 3 bases from J, the gap between germline ends came to 12 bases. Germline values: CDR1 ENHRY, CDR2 SYGVKD. The CDR3 is 13 amino acids. The CDR3 DNA follows: TGTGCCACTAAAGACAGCTCTAATGAAAAACTGTTTTTT. It encodes CATKDSSNEKLFF.

This sequence joins TRBV4-2 and TRBJ2-3; no clear D. The CDR3 is 16 residues long. CDR1 is LGHNA, CDR2 YNFKEQ, per germline. V was trimmed by 4 bases and J by 6 bases, leaving 20 bases between them. The CDR3 sequence: CASSREASKPADTQYF. As DNA, the CDR3 is TGTGCCAGCAGCCGAGAAGCCTCCAAACCGGCGGATACGCAGTATTTT.

A remark on this clone: Other DNA sequences of this sample code for an identical CDR3. This chain connects TRBV11-3 to TRBJ1-1; 7 positions match TRBD1. Germline CDR1 is SGHNT and CDR2 is YENEEA. The J segment lost 8 bases and the V segment lost 5 bases, leaving 5 bases of the junction unmatched. This CDR3 is built from 12 residues. The CDR3 coding sequence is TGTGCCAGCAGCCCCGGGACAGACGAAGCTTTCTTT. Protein: CASSPGTDEAFF.

The rearrangement links TRBV28 to TRBJ2-5, with 10 nucleotides matching TRBD2. V lost 5 bases to trimming and J lost 2 bases; unmatched junction nucleotides: 14. CDR1 and CDR2 (germline): MDHEN, SYDVKM. The CDR3 length is 18 residues. The CDR3 reads CASSTSLAGALIQETQYF. In DNA form, the CDR3 reads TGTGCCAGCAGTACAAGTCTAGCGGGAGCACTAATACAAGAGACCCAGTACTTC.

V usage is TRBV19 and J usage is TRBJ1-3; 7 bases agree with TRBD1. This CDR3 comprises 14 residues. Germline CDR1 reads LNHDA; CDR2 reads SQIVND (reference sequence). Unmatched junction bases numbered 1, after V lost 4 bases and J lost 1 base. The CDR3 DNA is TGTGCCAGTAGTAACAGGGGTTCTGGAAACACCATATATTTT. Translated: CASSNRGSGNTIYF.

The CDR3 nucleotides read TGTGCCACCAGTGATTTGGGGTCCTATGGCTACACCTTC. Translation gives CATSDLGSYGYTF. This chain links TRBV24-1 with TRBJ1-2, with D hard to call. Deletions cut 0 bases from V and 4 bases from J, with 5 bases between. This CDR3 is built from 13 residues. Looked up from germline, CDR1 is KGHDR and CDR2 is SFDVKD.

V and J are TRBV7-3 and TRBJ1-5, with D uncertain. The CDR3 length is 20 residues. Trimming took off 4 bases at V and 0 bases at J, with 25 bases between the two ends. The germline gives CDR1 SGHTA, CDR2 FQGTGA. CDR3 sequence: CASSSRYTTRGQHSNQPQHF. CDR3 coding DNA: TGTGCCAGCAGCTCAAGATATACGACTCGCGGTCAACATAGCAATCAGCCCCAGCATTTT.

The J gene is TRBJ2-7, the V gene TRBV27; 9 bases match TRBD2. The CDR3 is made up of 12 amino acids. The germline CDR1 and CDR2 sequences are MNHEY and SMNVEV (reference sequence). V dropped 7 bases and J dropped 7; count of bases not matched to a gene: 5. This CDR3 is CASKTSGLEQYF. CDR3 in DNA: TGTGCCAGCAAGACTAGCGGCCTGGAGCAGTACTTC.

The genes are TRBV7-9 and TRBJ1-2; D uncertain. The CDR3 extends over 14 amino acids. The V gene lost 5 bases and the J gene lost 2 bases, with 12 bases spanning the gap. The germline V gene has CDR1 SEHNR and CDR2 FQNEAQ (reference sequence). CDR3 DNA: TGTGCCAGCAGCCCAGGTTATTCCAACTATGGCTACACCTTC. Encoded protein: CASSPGYSNYGYTF.

The rearrangement links TRBV7-2 to TRBJ2-1; TRBD2 agrees at 8 bases. Unmatched junction bases numbered 1, after V lost 1 base and J lost 5 bases. This CDR3 contains 14 residues. Per the germline V gene, CDR1 is SGHTA and CDR2 is FQGNSA. CDR3: CASSLVSGNNEQFF. The CDR3 DNA reads as TGTGCCAGCAGCTTAGTTAGCGGGAACAATGAGCAGTTCTTC.

In this sample, this clone turned up once. The chain carries TRBV6-2 or TRBV6-3 and TRBJ1-5; perhaps TRBD1 as D (6 bases). The germline CDR1 and CDR2 sequences are MNHEY and SVGEGT. This CDR3 has 14 amino acids. V was shortened by 5 bases and J by 4 bases, with 12 bases between the two germline ends. CDR3 coding DNA: TGTGCCAGCAGTAAGGACAGTAGAAATCAGCCCCAGCATTTT. Residues: CASSKDSRNQPQHF.